This record covers a single T cell receptor (beta chain). Some clones are missing from TCRdb's copy, which holds only in-frame ones; the method was immunoSEQ multiplex PCR. The table records about 130,000 clones, roughly 90% of them present only once. The data are from a study of control samples from healthy donors and cancer patients. Trimming took 7 bases from V and 0 from J, leaving 14 bases between them. The CDR3 has 15 residues. Germline CDR1 is SGHRS and CDR2 is YFSETQ. The sequencing input was blood. The receptor was isolated from a man between 50 and 59 years old in good health. This chain joins TRBV5-1 and TRBJ2-1, with D perhaps TRBD1 (5 bases). The CDR3 region is CASAVDRTSYNEQFF. As DNA, the CDR3 is TGCGCCAGCGCTGTAGACAGAACCTCCTACAATGAGCAGTTCTTC.